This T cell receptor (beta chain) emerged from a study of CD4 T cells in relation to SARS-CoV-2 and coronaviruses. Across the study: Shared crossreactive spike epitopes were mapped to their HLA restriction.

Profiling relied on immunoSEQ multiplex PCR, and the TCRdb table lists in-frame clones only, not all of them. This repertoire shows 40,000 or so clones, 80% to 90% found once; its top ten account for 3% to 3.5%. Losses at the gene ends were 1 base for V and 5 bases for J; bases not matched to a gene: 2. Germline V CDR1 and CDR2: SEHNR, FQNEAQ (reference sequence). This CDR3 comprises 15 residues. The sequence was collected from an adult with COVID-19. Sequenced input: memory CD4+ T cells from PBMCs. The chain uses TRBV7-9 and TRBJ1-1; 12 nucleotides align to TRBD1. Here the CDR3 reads CASSLGGQGATEAFF. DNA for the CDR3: TGTGCCAGCAGCTTAGGGGGACAGGGGGCTACTGAAGCTTTCTTT.